This T cell receptor beta chain is from a study of blood T cell repertoires in COVID-19. Study summary: Donors in the United States, Italy and Spain gave samples during acute or convalescent COVID-19.

This CDR3 has 13 residues. From germline, CDR1 is DFQATT and CDR2 SNEGSKA (reference sequence). Trimming took 3 bases from V and 3 from J, leaving 11 bases between them. Using immunoSEQ multiplex PCR, the repertoire was profiled, and TCRdb retains in-frame clones only, with some absent. The sample consists of about 20,000 clones, about four fifths of them appearing once. This receptor was taken from a man older than 75 with acute or convalescent COVID-19. The sequenced sample consisted of peripheral blood. The rearrangement links TRBV20-1 to TRBJ1-1; maybe TRBD1 (5 bases). The CDR3 DNA is TGCAGTGCTAGTACAGGCGGTGACACTGAAGCTTTCTTT. The encoded protein is CSASTGGDTEAFF.